This TCR beta chain was retrieved from a study of cytomegalovirus exposure and HLA in healthy donors. CDR1 and CDR2 from the germline V gene are MNHEY and SVGAGI. The CDR3 consists of 13 residues. Trimming removed 5 bases from V and 4 bases from J, with 10 bases in between. Using immunoSEQ multiplex PCR, the repertoire was profiled, and TCRdb retains in-frame clones only, with some absent. This table has 60,000 to 70,000 clones, roughly 92% appearing once. Input material: PBMCs. This TCR was sampled from a man between 18 and 29 years old in good health and CMV-seropositive. The genes are TRBV6-5 and TRBJ2-3, with D perhaps matching TRBD1 (5 bases). In nucleotides, the CDR3 is TGTGCCAGCAGTCGGACACAACCAGATACGCAGTATTTT. It encodes CASSRTQPDTQYF.